Here is one T cell receptor beta chain with its context. There are 13 residues in the CDR3. V was pared by 9 bases and J by 4 bases, with 4 bases of the junction left unmatched. CDR1 and CDR2 (germline): KGHDR, SFDVKD. TCRdb's copy holds only in-frame clones and misses some; the assay was immunoSEQ multiplex PCR. Of some 260,000 clones listed, about 86% were seen once; the top ten hold about 4%. The sample belongs to a study of blood T cell repertoires in COVID-19. The overall study: The analysed material was cDNA or gDNA that came from T cells, B-cell-depleted T cells, or PBMCs.

The age range of participants was 18 to 89 years, with residence in about 25 US areas. Each participant's cohort was designated according to participant-reported clinical history. Sequenced sample: PBMCs or T cells enriched from blood (not recorded which). This clonotype was obtained from a man aged 25 to 40 with acute COVID-19. The genes are TRBV24-1 and TRBJ2-2, with TRBD1 matching over 7 bases. CDR3 DNA sequence: TGTGCCACCCCGGACAGGTTCACCGGGGAGCTGTTTTTT. Encoded protein: CATPDRFTGELFF.